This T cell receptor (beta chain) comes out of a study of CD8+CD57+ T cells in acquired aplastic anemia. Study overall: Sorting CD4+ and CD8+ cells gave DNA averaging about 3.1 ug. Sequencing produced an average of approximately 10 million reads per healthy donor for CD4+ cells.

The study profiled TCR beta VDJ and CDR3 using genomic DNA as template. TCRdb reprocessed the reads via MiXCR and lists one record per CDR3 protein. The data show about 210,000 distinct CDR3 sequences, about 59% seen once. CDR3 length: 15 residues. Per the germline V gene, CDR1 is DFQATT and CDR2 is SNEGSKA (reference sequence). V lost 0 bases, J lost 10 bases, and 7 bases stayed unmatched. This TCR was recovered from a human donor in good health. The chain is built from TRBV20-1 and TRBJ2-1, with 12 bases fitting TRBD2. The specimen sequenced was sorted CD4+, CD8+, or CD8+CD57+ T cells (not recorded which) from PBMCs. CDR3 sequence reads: CSARDGTSGHYEQFF. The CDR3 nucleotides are TGCAGTGCTAGAGATGGGACTAGCGGGCACTACGAGCAGTTCTTC.